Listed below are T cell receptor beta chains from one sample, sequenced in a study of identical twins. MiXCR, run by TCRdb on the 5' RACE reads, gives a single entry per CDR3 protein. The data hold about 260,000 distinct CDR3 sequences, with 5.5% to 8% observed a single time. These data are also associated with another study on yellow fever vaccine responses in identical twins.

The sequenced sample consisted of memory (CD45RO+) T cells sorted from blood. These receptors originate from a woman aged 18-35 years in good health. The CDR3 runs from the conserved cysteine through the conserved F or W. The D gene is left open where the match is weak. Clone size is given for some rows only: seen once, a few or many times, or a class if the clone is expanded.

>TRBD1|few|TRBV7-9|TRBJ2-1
TGTGCCAGCAGCTTAACCGGGACAGGGGAGAATGAGCAGTTCTTC
CASSLTGTGENEQFF
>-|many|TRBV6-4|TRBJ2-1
TGTGCCAGCAGTGAGGGGGGTCGGTCCTACAATGAGCAGTTCTTC
CASSEGGRSYNEQFF
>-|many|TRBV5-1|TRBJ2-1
TGCGCCAGCAGCTTGCGCAGCGAGAGCTCCTACAATGAGCAGTTCTTC
CASSLRSESSYNEQFF
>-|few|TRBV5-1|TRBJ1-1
TGCGCCAGCAGCTTGTACAGGGACGGTGAAGCTTTCTTT
CASSLYRDGEAFF
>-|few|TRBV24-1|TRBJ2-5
TGTGCCACCAGTGACAGGGGCGGGACTGGAGAGACCCAGTACTTC
CATSDRGGTGETQYF
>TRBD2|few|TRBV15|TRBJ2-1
TGTGCCACCAGCAGAGAAACTAGCGGGTTCAATGAGCAGTTCTTC
CATSRETSGFNEQFF
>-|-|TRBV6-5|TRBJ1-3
TGTGCCAGCAGTTACTCGTATGTCCTGAGCTCTGGAAACACCATATATTTT
CASSYSYVLSSGNTIYF
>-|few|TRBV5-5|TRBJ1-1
TGTGCCAGCAGCTTGGGGCCACTTAACACTGAAGCTTTCTTT
CASSLGPLNTEAFF
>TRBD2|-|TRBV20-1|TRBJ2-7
TGCAGTGCTAGTACGCCTAGCGGGAGCTACGAGCAGTACTTC
CSASTPSGSYEQYF
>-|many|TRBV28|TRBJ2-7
TGTGCCAGCAGTCTAGTAGGGACCACGGCCTACGAGCAGTACTTC
CASSLVGTTAYEQYF
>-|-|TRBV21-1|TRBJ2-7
TGTGCCAGCAGCAAACCCAGCGGGAGTGGGGAGCAGTACTTC
CASSKPSGSGEQYF
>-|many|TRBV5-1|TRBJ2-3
TGCGCCAGCAGCTTAGATACGCAGTATTTT
CASSLDTQYF
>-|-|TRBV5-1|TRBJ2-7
TGCGCCAGCAGCTTGGTGTCGCGGGCGAGCTCCTGCGAGCAGTACTTC
CASSLVSRASSCEQYF
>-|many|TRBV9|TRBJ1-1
TGTGCCAGCAGCCCGCAGACAGTGAACACTGAAGCTTTCTTT
CASSPQTVNTEAFF
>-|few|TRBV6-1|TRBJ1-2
TGTGCCAGCAGTGCTGGACCACCAGCTAACTATGGCTACACCTTC
CASSAGPPANYGYTF
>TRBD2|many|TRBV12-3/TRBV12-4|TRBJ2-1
TGTGCCAGCAGTTTGTCTAGCGGGTCGGGTTACAATGAGCAGTTCTTC
CASSLSSGSGYNEQFF
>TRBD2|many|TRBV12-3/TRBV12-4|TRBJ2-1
TGTGCCAGCAGTTTTCTAGCGGGGGGGCGAGATGAGCAGTTCTTC
CASSFLAGGRDEQFF
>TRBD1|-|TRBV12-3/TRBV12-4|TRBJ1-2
TGTGCCAGCAGAAGGACAGGTGTCTATGGCTACACCTTC
CASRRTGVYGYTF
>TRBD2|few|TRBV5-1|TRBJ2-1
TGCGCCAGCAGCCTGGAAGGTGCCGCTGGGCTAGCGGGGAACAATGAGCAGTTCTTC
CASSLEGAAGLAGNNEQFF
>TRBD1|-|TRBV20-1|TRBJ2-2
TGCAGTGCTCCGACAGGGGTGGGCGGGGAGCTGTTTTTT
CSAPTGVGGELFF
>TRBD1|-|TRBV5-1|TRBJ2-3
TGCGCCAGCAGCTTGGGGGGACAGGCCACAGATACGCAGTATTTT
CASSLGGQATDTQYF
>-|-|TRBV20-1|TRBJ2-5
TGCAGTGCTAGAGCGGACCCTCAGGGAGGAGAGACCCAGTACTTC
CSARADPQGGETQYF
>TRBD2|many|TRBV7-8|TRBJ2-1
TGTGCCAGCAGCTTGCTAGCGGGAGCCCAATCCTACAATGAGCAGTTCTTC
CASSLLAGAQSYNEQFF
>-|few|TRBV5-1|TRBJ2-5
TGCGCCAGCAGCTTGGCCTCACAGTACCAAGAGACCCAGTACTTC
CASSLASQYQETQYF
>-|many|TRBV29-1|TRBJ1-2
TGCAGCGTCTTAGGGGGTTCCCTAAACTATGGCTACACCTTC
CSVLGGSLNYGYTF
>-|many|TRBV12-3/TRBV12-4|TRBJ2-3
TGTGCCAGCAGTTCCCCCGGTGGTGATACGCAGTATTTT
CASSSPGGDTQYF
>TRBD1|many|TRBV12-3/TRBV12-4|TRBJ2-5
TGTGCCAGCAGTTCCGGACAGGGGGTCAGCCAAGAGACCCAGTACTTC
CASSSGQGVSQETQYF
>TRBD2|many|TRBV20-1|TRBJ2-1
TGCAGTGCTACTGGACTAGCGGGATACAATGAGCAGTTCTTC
CSATGLAGYNEQFF
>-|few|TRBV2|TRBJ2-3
TGTGCCAGCAGTGAAGCGAACGGCCCCCCTACAGATACGCAGTATTTT
CASSEANGPPTDTQYF